This T cell receptor (beta chain) was captured by sequencing in a study of cytomegalovirus exposure and HLA in healthy donors. Findings and limits, study-wide: Equally common other TCR beta chains were less clonally expanded than HLA-associated ones, a later analysis found.

Per germline, CDR1 LGHNA and CDR2 YNFKEQ. The CDR3 covers 16 residues. Trimming at V came to 5 bases and at J to 4 bases, leaving 8 bases not matched to a gene. The study ran its PCR with 60 Vbeta and 13 Jbeta primers. Data came from immunoSEQ multiplex PCR; TCRdb stores just in-frame clones and leaves some out. The sample lists 150,000 to 200,000 clones; over 70% were seen once. About this clone: Its antigen is as yet unknown.

The specimen sequenced was PBMCs. The clonotype was recovered from a young man in good health and CMV-seronegative. The V call is TRBV4-2, the J call TRBJ2-5; 12 bases are a match to TRBD2. The CDR3 is CASSTETSGRRETQYF. The CDR3 region has the DNA TGTGCCAGCAGCACAGAGACTAGCGGGAGAAGAGAGACCCAGTACTTC.